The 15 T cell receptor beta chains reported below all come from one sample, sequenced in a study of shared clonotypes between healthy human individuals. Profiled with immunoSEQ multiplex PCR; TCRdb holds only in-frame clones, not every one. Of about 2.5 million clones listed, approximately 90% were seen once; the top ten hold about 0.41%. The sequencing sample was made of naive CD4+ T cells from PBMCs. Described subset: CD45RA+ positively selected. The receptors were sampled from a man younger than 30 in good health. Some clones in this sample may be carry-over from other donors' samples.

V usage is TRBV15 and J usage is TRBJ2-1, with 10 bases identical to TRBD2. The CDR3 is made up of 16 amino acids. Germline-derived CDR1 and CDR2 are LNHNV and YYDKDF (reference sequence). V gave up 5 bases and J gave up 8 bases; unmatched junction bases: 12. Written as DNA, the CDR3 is TGTGCCACCAGCCCCGATGCTAGCGGGAGAGGCGATGAGCAGTTCTTC. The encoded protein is CATSPDASGRGDEQFF.

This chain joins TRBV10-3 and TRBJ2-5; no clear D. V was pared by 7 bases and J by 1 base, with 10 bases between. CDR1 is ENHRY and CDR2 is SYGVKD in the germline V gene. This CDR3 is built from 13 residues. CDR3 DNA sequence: TGTGCCATCAACAACCCGGGCCAAGAGACCCAGTACTTC. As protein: CAINNPGQETQYF.

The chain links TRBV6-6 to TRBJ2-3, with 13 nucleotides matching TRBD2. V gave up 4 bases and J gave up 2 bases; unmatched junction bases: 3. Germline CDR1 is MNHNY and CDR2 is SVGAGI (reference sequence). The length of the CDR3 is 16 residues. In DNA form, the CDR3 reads TGTGCCAGCAGTTCGGGACTAGCGGGGATCACAGATACGCAGTATTTT. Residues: CASSSGLAGITDTQYF.

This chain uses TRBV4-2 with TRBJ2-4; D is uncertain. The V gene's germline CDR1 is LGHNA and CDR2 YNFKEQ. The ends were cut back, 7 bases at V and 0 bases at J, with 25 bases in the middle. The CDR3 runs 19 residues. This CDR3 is CASTLEPQRLPVAKNIQYF. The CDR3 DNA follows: TGTGCCAGCACCCTCGAGCCCCAGCGCCTACCAGTAGCCAAAAACATTCAGTACTTC.

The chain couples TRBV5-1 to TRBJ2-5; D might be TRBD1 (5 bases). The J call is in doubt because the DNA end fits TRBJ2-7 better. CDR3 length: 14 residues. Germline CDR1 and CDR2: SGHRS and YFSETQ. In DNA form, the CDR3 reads TGCGCCAGCAGCTTTGTGACAGACTCCTACGAGCAGTACTTC. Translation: CASSFVTDSYEQYF.

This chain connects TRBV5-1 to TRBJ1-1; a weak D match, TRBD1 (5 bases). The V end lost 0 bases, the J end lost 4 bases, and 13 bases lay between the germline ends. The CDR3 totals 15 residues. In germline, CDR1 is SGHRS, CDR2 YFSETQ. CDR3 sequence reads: CASSLVVREGTEAFF. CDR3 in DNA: TGCGCCAGCAGCTTGGTGGTCAGGGAGGGCACTGAAGCTTTCTTT.

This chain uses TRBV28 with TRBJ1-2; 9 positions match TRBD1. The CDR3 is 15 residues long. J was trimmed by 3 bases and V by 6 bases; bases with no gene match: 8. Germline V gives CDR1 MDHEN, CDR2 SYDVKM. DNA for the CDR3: TGTGCCAGCAGACTAAACAGGGGGCTACACTATGGCTACACCTTC. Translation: CASRLNRGLHYGYTF.

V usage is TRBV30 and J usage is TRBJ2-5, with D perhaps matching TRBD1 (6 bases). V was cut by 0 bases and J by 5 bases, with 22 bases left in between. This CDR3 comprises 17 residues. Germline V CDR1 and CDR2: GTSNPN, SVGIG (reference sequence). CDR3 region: CAWSVMSGVNQGETQYF. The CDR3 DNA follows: TGTGCCTGGAGTGTAATGTCAGGGGTTAACCAGGGGGAGACCCAGTACTTC.

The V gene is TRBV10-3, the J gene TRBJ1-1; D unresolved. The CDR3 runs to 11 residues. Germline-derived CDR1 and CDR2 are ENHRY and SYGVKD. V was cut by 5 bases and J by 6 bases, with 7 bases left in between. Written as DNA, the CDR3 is TGTGCCATCAGTCGGGATGCTGAAGCTTTCTTT. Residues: CAISRDAEAFF.

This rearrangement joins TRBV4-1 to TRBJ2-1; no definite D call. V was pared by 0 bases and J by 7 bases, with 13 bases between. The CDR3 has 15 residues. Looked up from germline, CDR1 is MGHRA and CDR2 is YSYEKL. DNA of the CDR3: TGCGCCAGCAGCCAAGAGGCGTGGCGGAAGAATGAGCAGTTCTTC. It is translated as CASSQEAWRKNEQFF.

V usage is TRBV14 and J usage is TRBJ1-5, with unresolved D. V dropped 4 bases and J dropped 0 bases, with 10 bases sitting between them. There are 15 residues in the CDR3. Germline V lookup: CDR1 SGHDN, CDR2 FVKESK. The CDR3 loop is CASSRTENSNQPQHF. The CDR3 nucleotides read TGTGCCAGCAGCCGGACCGAAAATAGCAATCAGCCCCAGCATTTT.

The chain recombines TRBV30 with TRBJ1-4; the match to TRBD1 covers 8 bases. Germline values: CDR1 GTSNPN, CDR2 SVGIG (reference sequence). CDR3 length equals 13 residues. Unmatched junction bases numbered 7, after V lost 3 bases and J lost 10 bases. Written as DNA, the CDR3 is TGTGCCTGGAGCTACCCAGGGGGCGGAAAACTGTTTTTT. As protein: CAWSYPGGGKLFF.

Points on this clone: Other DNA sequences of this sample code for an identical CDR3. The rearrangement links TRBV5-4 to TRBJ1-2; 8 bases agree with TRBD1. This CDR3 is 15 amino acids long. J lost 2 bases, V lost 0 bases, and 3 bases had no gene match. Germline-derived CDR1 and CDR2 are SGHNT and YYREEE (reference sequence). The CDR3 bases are TGTGCCAGCAGCTTGGGGGCAGGGGGCAACTATGGCTACACCTTC. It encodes CASSLGAGGNYGYTF. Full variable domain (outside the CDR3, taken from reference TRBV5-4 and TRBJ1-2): ETGVTQSPTHLIKTRGQQVTLRCSSQSGHNTVSWYQQALGQGPQFIFQYYREEENGRGNFPPRFSGLQFPNYSSELNVNALELDDSALYLCASSLGAGGNYGYTFGSGTRLTVV.

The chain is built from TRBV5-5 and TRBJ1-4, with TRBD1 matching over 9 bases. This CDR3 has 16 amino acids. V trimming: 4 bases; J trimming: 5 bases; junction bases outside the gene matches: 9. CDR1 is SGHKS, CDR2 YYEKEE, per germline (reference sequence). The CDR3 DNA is TGTGCCAGCAGCGGAGGTTGGACAGGGGACAATGAAAAACTGTTTTTT. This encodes CASSGGWTGDNEKLFF.

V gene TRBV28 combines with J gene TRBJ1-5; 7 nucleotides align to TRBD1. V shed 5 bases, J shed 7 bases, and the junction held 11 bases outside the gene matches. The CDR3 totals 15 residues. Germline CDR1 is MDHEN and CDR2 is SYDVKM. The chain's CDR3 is CASSAPDRVRQPQHF. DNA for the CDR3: TGTGCCAGCAGTGCCCCAGACAGGGTGCGGCAGCCCCAGCATTTT.